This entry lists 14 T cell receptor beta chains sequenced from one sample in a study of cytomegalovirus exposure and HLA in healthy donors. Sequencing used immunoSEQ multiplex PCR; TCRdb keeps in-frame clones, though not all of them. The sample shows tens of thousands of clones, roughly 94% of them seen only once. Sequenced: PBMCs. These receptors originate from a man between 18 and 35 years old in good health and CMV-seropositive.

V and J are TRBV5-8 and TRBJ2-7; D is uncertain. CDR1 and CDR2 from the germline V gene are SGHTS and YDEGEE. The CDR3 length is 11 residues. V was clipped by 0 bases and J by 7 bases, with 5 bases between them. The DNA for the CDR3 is TGTGCCAGCAGCTTGGTCAAAGAGCAGTACTTC. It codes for CASSLVKEQYF.

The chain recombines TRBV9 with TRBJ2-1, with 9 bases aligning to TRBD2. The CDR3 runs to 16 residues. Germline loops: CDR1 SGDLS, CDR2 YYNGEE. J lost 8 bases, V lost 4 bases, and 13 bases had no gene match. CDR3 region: CASSPPGTSLIHEQFF. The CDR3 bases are TGTGCCAGCAGCCCCCCCGGGACTAGCTTGATCCATGAGCAGTTCTTC.

As DNA, the CDR3 is TGTGCTAGTGGTCCCACACCGACTAACTATGGCTACACCTTC. Protein product: CASGPTPTNYGYTF. The V and J genes are TRBV12-5 and TRBJ1-2; no definite D call. The V and J ends lost 5 bases and 0 bases respectively, with 10 bases between them. The germline gives CDR1 LGHNT, CDR2 FRNRAP. The CDR3 length is 14 residues. Full variable domain (missing parts from reference TRBV12-5 and TRBJ1-2): DARVTQTPRHKVTEMGQEVTMRCQPILGHNTVFWYRQTMMQGLELLAYFRNRAPLDDSGMPKDRFSAEMPDATLATLKIQPSEPRDSAVYFCASGPTPTNYGYTFGSGTRLTVV.

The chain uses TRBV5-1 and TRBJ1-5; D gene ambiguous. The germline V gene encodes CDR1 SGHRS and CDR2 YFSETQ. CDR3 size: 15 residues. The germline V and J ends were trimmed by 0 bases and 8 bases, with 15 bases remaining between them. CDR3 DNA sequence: TGCGCCAGCAGCTTGGATGGCGGATTGGCGGAGCCCCAGCATTTT. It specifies CASSLDGGLAEPQHF.

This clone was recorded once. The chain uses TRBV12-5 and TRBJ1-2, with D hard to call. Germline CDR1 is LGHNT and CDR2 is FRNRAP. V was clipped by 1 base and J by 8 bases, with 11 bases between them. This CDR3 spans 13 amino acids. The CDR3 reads CASGLALSGGYTF. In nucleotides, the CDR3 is TGTGCTAGTGGTTTGGCACTAAGTGGGGGCTACACCTTC.

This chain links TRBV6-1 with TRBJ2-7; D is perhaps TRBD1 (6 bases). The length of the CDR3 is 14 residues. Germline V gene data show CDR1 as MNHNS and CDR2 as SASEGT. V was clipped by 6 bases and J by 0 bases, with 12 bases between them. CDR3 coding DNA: TGTGCCAGCAGGGCTACAGGGTACTCCTACGAGCAGTACTTC. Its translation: CASRATGYSYEQYF.

Here the CDR3 reads CASSFLAGGAQETQYF. In DNA form, the CDR3 reads TGTGCCAGCAGCTTTTTGGCGGGGGGGGCCCAAGAGACCCAGTACTTC. This chain links TRBV7-9 with TRBJ2-5; 9 nucleotides align to TRBD2. V lost 3 bases, J lost 1 base, and 6 bases stayed unmatched. CDR1 and CDR2 from the germline V gene are SEHNR and FQNEAQ (reference sequence). This CDR3 comprises 16 residues.

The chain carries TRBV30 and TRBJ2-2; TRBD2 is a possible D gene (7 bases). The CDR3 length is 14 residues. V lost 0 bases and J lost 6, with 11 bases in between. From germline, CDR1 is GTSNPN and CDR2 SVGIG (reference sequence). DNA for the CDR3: TGTGCCTGGAGTGTAACCGGGGGGCCCGGGGAGCTGTTTTTT. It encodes CAWSVTGGPGELFF. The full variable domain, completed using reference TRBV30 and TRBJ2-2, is SQTIHQWPATLVQPVGSPLSLECTVEGTSNPNLYWYRQAAGRGLQLLFYSVGIGQISSEVPQNLSASRPQDRQFILSSKKLLLSDSGFYLCAWSVTGGPGELFFGEGSRLTVL.

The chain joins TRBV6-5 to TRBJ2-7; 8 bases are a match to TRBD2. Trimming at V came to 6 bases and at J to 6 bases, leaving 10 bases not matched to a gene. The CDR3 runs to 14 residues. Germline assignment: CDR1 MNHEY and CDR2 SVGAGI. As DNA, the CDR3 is TGTGCCAGCAGCCTCGGGGGGGCGTTGAGCGAGCAGTACTTC. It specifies CASSLGGALSEQYF.

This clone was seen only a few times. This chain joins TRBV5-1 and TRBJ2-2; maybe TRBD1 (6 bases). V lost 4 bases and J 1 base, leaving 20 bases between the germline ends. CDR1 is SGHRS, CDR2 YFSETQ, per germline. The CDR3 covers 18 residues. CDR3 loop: CASSPHSIDRLNTGELFF. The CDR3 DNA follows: TGCGCCAGCAGCCCCCACTCGATCGACAGGTTGAACACCGGGGAGCTGTTTTTT.

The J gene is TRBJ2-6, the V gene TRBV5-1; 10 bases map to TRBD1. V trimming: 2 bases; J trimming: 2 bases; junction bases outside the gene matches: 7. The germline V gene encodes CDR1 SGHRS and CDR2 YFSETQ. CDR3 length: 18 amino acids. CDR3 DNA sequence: TGCGCCAGCAGCTTCCGGGACAGGGGATGGACTGGGGCCAACGTCCTGACTTTC. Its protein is CASSFRDRGWTGANVLTF.

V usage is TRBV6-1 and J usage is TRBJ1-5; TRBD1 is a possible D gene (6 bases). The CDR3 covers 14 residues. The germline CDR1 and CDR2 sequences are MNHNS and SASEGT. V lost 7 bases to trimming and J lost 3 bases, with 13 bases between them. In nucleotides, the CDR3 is TGTGCCAGCAATCAACAGGGAGTCAATCAGCCCCAGCATTTT. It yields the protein CASNQQGVNQPQHF.

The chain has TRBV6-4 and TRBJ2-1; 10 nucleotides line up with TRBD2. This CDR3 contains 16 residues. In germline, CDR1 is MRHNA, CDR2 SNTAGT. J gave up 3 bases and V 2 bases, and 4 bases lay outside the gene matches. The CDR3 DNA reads TGTGCCAGCAGTGACGGGGAGCGGGGGGGCTACAATGAGCAGTTCTTC. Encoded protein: CASSDGERGGYNEQFF.

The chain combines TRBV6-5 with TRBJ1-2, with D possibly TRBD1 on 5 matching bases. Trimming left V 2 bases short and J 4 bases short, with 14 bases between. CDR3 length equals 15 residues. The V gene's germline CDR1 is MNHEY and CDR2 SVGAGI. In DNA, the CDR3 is TGTGCCAGCAGTTACATGGGGGGGGGAGGCTATGGCTACACCTTC. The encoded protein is CASSYMGGGGYGYTF.